This T cell receptor (beta chain) was identified in a study of cytomegalovirus exposure and HLA in healthy donors. J gave up 2 bases and V 3 bases, and 6 bases lay outside the gene matches. Germline CDR1 is SQVTM and CDR2 is ANQGSEA. There are 15 residues in the CDR3. A multiplex PCR was run with 60 Vbeta primers and 13 Jbeta primers. TCRdb keeps only in-frame clones here, not all; method: immunoSEQ multiplex PCR. The sample yields about 110,000 clones, approximately 80% seen once. Each donor was nominally healthy when sampled (though unrecorded immune exposures were likely). In its sample, this clone was seen a few times.

The chain joins TRBV29-1 to TRBJ2-2, with 7 bases aligning to TRBD2. Sequenced material: PBMCs. This sequence originates from a young woman in good health and CMV-seronegative. The CDR3 region is CSVDPAGANTGELFF. The CDR3, as DNA: TGCAGCGTTGACCCGGCGGGAGCCAACACCGGGGAGCTGTTTTTT.